The 4 T cell receptor beta chains below all came from one sample that was sequenced in a study of T cell repertoires in cytomegalovirus infection. What these receptors recognize is not known. Using its own MiXCR run on the reads, TCRdb lists one record per CDR3 protein. The table records approximately 310,000 distinct CDR3 sequences, roughly 25% of them present only once. The material sequenced was cultured PBMCs, taken from culture after CMV antigen stimulation. These receptors all stem from a human donor in good health (CMV status not recorded). Some clones in this sample may be carry-over from other donors' samples.

This clonotype was counted a few times. The chain employs TRBV30 and TRBJ1-3, with D maybe TRBD1 (5 bases). This CDR3 region has 16 residues. V was clipped by 0 bases and J by 0 bases, with 12 bases between them. The germline V gene has CDR1 GTSNPN and CDR2 SVGIG (reference sequence). As DNA, the CDR3 is TGTGCCTGGAGTGTATGGGGCACCAGCTCTGGAAACACCATATATTTT. Translating it yields CAWSVWGTSSGNTIYF.

This clonotype was counted ten times or more. The J gene is TRBJ1-5, the V gene TRBV7-2; D gene unclear. The CDR3 runs 14 residues. Trimming stripped 1 base from V and 2 bases from J, with 6 bases between. Germline-derived CDR1 and CDR2 are SGHTA and FQGNSA. The CDR3 sequence is CASSLVLGNQPQHF. CDR3 sequence (DNA): TGTGCCAGCAGCTTAGTGCTGGGCAATCAGCCCCAGCATTTT.

V is TRBV12-3 or TRBV12-4 and J is TRBJ1-1; 8 bases are a match to TRBD1. The CDR3 runs 13 residues. V shed 7 bases and J 4 bases; nucleotides not matched to a gene: 5. Here the CDR3 DNA reads TGTGCCAGCACCGCGACAGGGGCCACTGAAGCTTTCTTT. Translating it yields CASTATGATEAFF.

CDR3 amino acids: CASANGDRGQPQHF. The DNA of the CDR3 is TGTGCCAGCGCAAACGGGGACAGGGGTCAGCCCCAGCATTTT. The chain recombines TRBV7-2 with TRBJ1-5; TRBD1 agrees at 10 bases. This CDR3 spans 14 amino acids. Looked up from germline, CDR1 is SGHTA and CDR2 is FQGNSA. V lost 8 bases and J lost 6; bases outside the gene matches: 7.